A selection of T cell receptor beta chains follows, all from one sample in a study of shared clonotypes between healthy human individuals. TCRdb's copy holds only in-frame clones and misses some; the assay was immunoSEQ multiplex PCR. The table has some 2.3 million clones, over 90% seen once. Sequenced: naive CD4+ T cells from PBMCs. The receptor set was obtained from a man younger than 35 in good health. Some clones in this sample may be carry-over from other donors' samples. The CDR3 runs from the conserved cysteine through the conserved F or W. A D gene is named only where the DNA matches it firmly. Part of the rows lack a size; the others show once, few, many or a class for expanded clones.

CASSQDLQGYGYTF	TGCGCCAGCAGCCAAGATCTGCAGGGCTATGGCTACACCTTC	NA	NA	TRBV4-3	TRBJ1-2
CASSSLDLWGPLNTEAFF	TGTGCCAGCAGCTCTCTGGACCTATGGGGACCCCTGAACACTGAAGCTTTCTTT	NA	NA	TRBV5-6	TRBJ1-1
CASSLGPPTVDFSYNEQFF	TGTGCCAGCAGCTTGGGCCCCCCGACAGTAGACTTTTCCTACAATGAGCAGTTCTTC	once	NA	TRBV5-6	TRBJ2-1
CASSLQGGGTEAFF	TGTGCCAGCAGCTTACAGGGAGGAGGGACTGAAGCTTTCTTT	once	NA	TRBV7-3	TRBJ1-1
CASTLEETQYF	TGTGCCAGCACCCTAGAGGAGACCCAGTACTTC	NA	NA	TRBV28	TRBJ2-5
CASSDWSASNTGELFF	TGTGCCAGCAGTGACTGGTCAGCGTCGAACACCGGGGAGCTGTTTTTT	NA	NA	TRBV6-4	TRBJ2-2
CASNLVGTEQFF	TGTGCCAGCAATCTCGTCGGCACCGAGCAGTTCTTC	NA	NA	TRBV28	TRBJ2-1
CASQTAIQGPNTEAFF	TGTGCCAGCCAAACCGCCATCCAGGGGCCCAACACTGAAGCTTTCTTT	NA	NA	TRBV18	TRBJ1-1
CASGRGVTGELFF	TGTGCCAGCGGGAGGGGCGTCACCGGGGAGCTGTTTTTT	NA	TRBD2	TRBV11-1	TRBJ2-2
CASRGQRGYTF	TGTGCCAGCAGAGGACAGCGAGGCTACACCTTC	NA	NA	TRBV6-1	TRBJ1-2
CASSLFPTGGETQYF	TGTGCCAGCAGTTTATTTCCGACAGGAGGAGAGACCCAGTACTTC	NA	NA	TRBV28	TRBJ2-5
CASSVPGGRETQYF	TGTGCCAGCAGTGTACCGGGTGGTCGGGAGACCCAGTACTTC	NA	NA	TRBV25-1	TRBJ2-5
CASSLAWTGQETQYF	TGTGCCAGCAGCTTAGCCTGGACAGGGCAAGAGACCCAGTACTTC	once	TRBD1	TRBV7-9	TRBJ2-5
CAWSEQGLGNSPLHF	TGTGCCTGGAGCGAACAGGGCCTGGGGAATTCACCCCTCCACTTT	once	NA	TRBV30	TRBJ1-6
CASSLLGTANNEQFF	TGCGCCAGCAGCTTGTTAGGGACAGCAAACAATGAGCAGTTCTTC	once	TRBD1	TRBV5-1	TRBJ2-1
CAGVTRNYEQYF	TGTGCCGGGGTGACTAGGAACTACGAGCAGTACTTC	NA	NA	TRBV30	TRBJ2-7